The 3 T cell receptor beta chains given below trace back to one sample, sequenced in a study of cytomegalovirus exposure and HLA in healthy donors. With 60 Vbeta and 13 Jbeta primers, the PCR was carried out. Generated by immunoSEQ multiplex PCR, the TCRdb table keeps only in-frame clones and is missing some. Seen here are about 170,000 clones, about 80% observed once, and the top ten hold 1%. The sequenced material came from PBMCs. The receptors shown here come from a woman in her fifties or sixties in good health and CMV-seropositive.

A single count supports this clone. V and J are TRBV28 and TRBJ2-7; possible D gene TRBD2, 7 bases. V was shortened by 6 bases and J by 7 bases, with 19 bases between the two germline ends. This CDR3 comprises 14 residues. Germline CDR1 is MDHEN and CDR2 is SYDVKM. CDR3 nucleotide sequence: TGTGCCAGCAGACCAGATGGGGGGGCAAGGGAGCAGTACTTC. Its translation: CASRPDGGAREQYF.

The rearrangement links TRBV28 to TRBJ1-5; the D gene is possibly TRBD1 (5 bases). V was shortened by 3 bases and J by 5 bases, with 8 bases between the two germline ends. This CDR3 has 13 residues. From germline, CDR1 is MDHEN and CDR2 SYDVKM. DNA for the CDR3: TGTGCCAGCAGTTTCACAGGATATCAGCCCCAGCATTTT. This translates into CASSFTGYQPQHF.

This sequence joins TRBV18 and TRBJ1-5; TRBD1 aligns across 8 bases. The CDR3 runs 15 residues. The V gene end was trimmed by 3 bases and the J gene end by 4 bases; junction bases not matched to a gene: 5. The germline gives CDR1 KGHSH, CDR2 LQKENI. The chain's CDR3 is CASSPGQVLNQPQHF. CDR3 coding DNA: TGTGCCAGCTCACCGGGACAGGTCCTTAATCAGCCCCAGCATTTT.